Listed here are 10 T cell receptor beta chains from one sample, sequenced in a study of brain T cells in children with intractable seizures (dated by TCRdb to the early 2020s). The label giving this sample's time point can be read as: resected brain tissue, or blood drawn just prior to surgery. Libraries were constructed by the immunoSEQ multiplex PCR assay. As stored in TCRdb, this immuneACCESS dataset retains in-frame rearrangements with V and J assigned. A fraction of the clones does not appear; measured against another copy, unresolved V genes explain less than half of the discrepancy, and the remainder lacks a known reason. Within this sample are 80,000 or so clones, with 90% to 95% of them counted one time only. The ten largest make up around 1.4% of the sample. The specimen comprised peripheral blood, sampled at surgery. These TCRs come from a boy under three years old with tuberous sclerosis and intractable seizures.

The chain uses TRBV18 and TRBJ1-5, with 7 bases aligning to TRBD1. CDR3 length: 15 amino acids. The junction had 3 bases not matched to a gene; V was cut back by 2 bases and J by 2 bases. The germline CDR1 and CDR2 sequences are KGHSH and LQKENI. In nucleotides, the CDR3 is TGTGCCAGCTCACCATTCGGACAGGGCAATCAGCCCCAGCATTTT. This encodes CASSPFGQGNQPQHF.

This clone was detected only once. This chain links TRBV9 with TRBJ2-6, with D unresolved. V was cut by 0 bases and J by 3 bases, with 1 base left in between. This CDR3 region has 13 residues. Germline CDR1 reads SGDLS; CDR2 reads YYNGEE. The CDR3 bases are TGTGCCAGCAGCGTAGGTGGGGCCAACGTCCTGACTTTC. It codes for CASSVGGANVLTF.

This clone is a singleton in its sample. J is TRBJ2-5 and V is TRBV10-3; D might be TRBD1 (5 bases). Per germline, CDR1 ENHRY and CDR2 SYGVKD. Trimming left V 0 bases short and J 2 bases short, with 10 bases between. This CDR3 spans 15 amino acids. The CDR3 DNA reads TGTGCCATCAGTGAGTCGTATTCAGGGCAAGAGACCCAGTACTTC. It specifies CAISESYSGQETQYF.

The CDR3 DNA is TGTGCTAGTGGTTTGGTTCCACTAGCGGGAGGGATATACGAGCAGTACTTC. Residues: CASGLVPLAGGIYEQYF. The chain carries TRBV12-5 and TRBJ2-7; TRBD2 matches at 13 bases. Per germline, CDR1 LGHNT and CDR2 FRNRAP. The junction had 6 bases not matched to a gene; V was cut back by 0 bases and J by 4 bases. This CDR3 is 17 amino acids long.

This chain links TRBV5-1 with TRBJ2-1; perhaps TRBD2 as D (5 bases). Trimming removed 4 bases at V and 5 bases at J, with 13 bases between. The CDR3 runs to 14 residues. Germline CDR1 SGHRS, CDR2 YFSETQ. The chain's CDR3 is CASSPGRRDNEQFF. CDR3 DNA sequence: TGCGCCAGCAGCCCTGGGAGAAGGGACAATGAGCAGTTCTTC.

This chain uses TRBV15 with TRBJ2-3; maybe TRBD1 (6 bases). CDR3 size: 15 residues. V shed 0 bases and J shed 6 bases, with 13 bases lying between them. Per the germline V gene, CDR1 is LNHNV and CDR2 is YYDKDF (reference sequence). CDR3 amino acids: CATSRDQGRGDTQYF. Written as DNA, the CDR3 is TGTGCCACCAGCAGAGATCAGGGGCGCGGGGATACGCAGTATTTT.

The CDR3 sequence is CASSGPNEKLFF. The CDR3 nucleotides read TGTGCCAGTAGTGGCCCGAATGAAAAACTGTTTTTT. The chain carries TRBV19 and TRBJ1-4; D is undetermined. CDR1 and CDR2 from the germline V gene are LNHDA and SQIVND (reference sequence). The CDR3 loop spans 12 amino acids. V was cut by 5 bases and J by 5 bases, with 6 bases left in between.

J is TRBJ2-1 and V is TRBV9; 10 positions match TRBD2. Germline CDR1 SGDLS, CDR2 YYNGEE. There are 16 residues in the CDR3. With V trimmed by 3 bases and J by 5 bases, 8 bases remained unmatched. The CDR3 protein is CASSARTSGFDNEQFF. CDR3 coding DNA: TGTGCCAGCAGCGCGCGGACTAGCGGATTTGACAATGAGCAGTTCTTC.

CDR3 loop: CASSDLGGRYGYTF. The CDR3, as DNA: TGCGCCAGCAGCGATCTTGGGGGCCGCTATGGCTACACCTTC. This chain joins TRBV5-1 and TRBJ1-2; possible D gene TRBD1, 6 bases. Germline values: CDR1 SGHRS, CDR2 YFSETQ. The CDR3 runs 14 residues. V dropped 4 bases and J dropped 4 bases, with 14 bases sitting between them.

V gene TRBV29-1 combines with J gene TRBJ2-2; no firm D call. The germline V and J ends were trimmed by 4 bases and 1 base, with 7 bases remaining between them. The germline gives CDR1 SQVTM, CDR2 ANQGSEA. This CDR3 has 13 amino acids. The CDR3 region has the DNA TGCAGCGTTGTTCTAGTGAACACCGGGGAGCTGTTTTTT. As protein: CSVVLVNTGELFF.